Each of the 8 T cell receptor beta chains below was sequenced from the same sample in a study of blood T cell repertoires in COVID-19. The assay was immunoSEQ multiplex PCR, and TCRdb's table has in-frame clones only and misses some. Of some 30,000 clones listed, 65% to 90% are singletons. The specimen sequenced was peripheral blood. These receptors all stem from an older woman with active COVID-19.

This chain links TRBV24-1 with TRBJ2-5, with D possibly TRBD1 on 6 matching bases. The ends were cut back, 3 bases at V and 1 base at J, with 11 bases in the middle. This CDR3 region has 15 residues. Germline-derived CDR1 and CDR2 are KGHDR and SFDVKD. DNA for the CDR3: TGTGCCACCAGTGATACCAGGGGATTCCAAGAGACCCAGTACTTC. Translating gives CATSDTRGFQETQYF.

The chain couples TRBV5-1 to TRBJ1-2; possible D gene TRBD1, 6 bases. Trimming left V 4 bases short and J 0 bases short, with 10 bases between. This CDR3 region has 14 residues. Germline V lookup: CDR1 SGHRS, CDR2 YFSETQ. The CDR3 protein is CASSVGQPNYGYTF. The CDR3 DNA reads TGCGCCAGCAGCGTGGGACAACCTAACTATGGCTACACCTTC. Combining the CDR3 with reference TRBV5-1 and TRBJ1-2 gives the whole variable domain KAGVTQTPRYLIKTRGQQVTLSCSPISGHRSVSWYQQTPGQGLQFLFEYFSETQRNKGNFPGRFSGRQFSNSRSEMNVSTLELGDSALYLCASSVGQPNYGYTFGSGTRLTVV.

V is TRBV6-1 and J is TRBJ2-7; 7 bases agree with TRBD1. The CDR3 runs 16 residues. After removal of 0 bases from V and 7 bases from J, the junction contained 12 bases not matched to a gene. The germline gives CDR1 MNHNS, CDR2 SASEGT. The DNA of the CDR3 is TGTGCCAGCAGTGAAGCGGTGGGCAGGGGGTCTGATGAGCAGTACTTC. Translating it yields CASSEAVGRGSDEQYF.

This clone has just one count. The chain combines TRBV30 with TRBJ1-6; 10 bases agree with TRBD1. V shed 1 base and J 7 bases; nucleotides not matched to a gene: 1. The germline CDR1 and CDR2 sequences are GTSNPN and SVGIG (reference sequence). The CDR3 runs 14 residues. CDR3 bases: TGTGCCTGGAGTGGGGACAGGGGAAATTCACCCCTCCACTTT. This translates into CAWSGDRGNSPLHF. Variable domain in full (rest from reference TRBV30 and TRBJ1-6): SQTIHQWPATLVQPVGSPLSLECTVEGTSNPNLYWYRQAAGRGLQLLFYSVGIGQISSEVPQNLSASRPQDRQFILSSKKLLLSDSGFYLCAWSGDRGNSPLHFGNGTRLTVT.

The gene calls are TRBV9 and TRBJ2-1; TRBD2 matches 9 bases. This CDR3 region has 16 residues. Germline V gene data show CDR1 as SGDLS and CDR2 as YYNGEE. V was clipped by 9 bases and J by 5 bases; unmatched bases: 15. The CDR3 here is CAIPTSPGLADNEQFF. CDR3 in DNA: TGTGCCATCCCCACCAGCCCGGGACTAGCAGACAATGAGCAGTTCTTC. Using reference TRBV9 and TRBJ2-1 for the parts outside the CDR3, the full variable domain is DSGVTQTPKHLITATGQRVTLRCSPRSGDLSVYWYQQSLDQGLQFLIQYYNGEERAKGNILERFSAQQFPDLHSELNLSSLELGDSALYFCAIPTSPGLADNEQFFGPGTRLTVL.

V usage is TRBV6-1 and J usage is TRBJ2-2, with 7 nucleotides matching TRBD1. Trimming took 0 bases from V and 4 from J; bases not matched to a gene: 5. CDR3 length equals 16 residues. CDR1 and CDR2 from the germline V gene are MNHNS and SASEGT. CDR3 in DNA: TGTGCCAGCAGTGAAGCAATGGGGACAGCCACCGGGGAGCTGTTTTTT. Amino acids: CASSEAMGTATGELFF.

The rearrangement uses TRBV2 and TRBJ1-2; D remains ambiguous. Germline V CDR1 and CDR2: SNHLY, FYNNEI. The CDR3 consists of 14 residues. V lost 0 bases and J lost 9, with 14 bases in between. This CDR3 reads CASSEAQLLTSYTF. The CDR3 bases are TGTGCCAGCAGTGAAGCCCAATTACTCACGAGCTACACCTTC.

The chain links TRBV27 to TRBJ2-2; 9 nucleotides agree with TRBD2. This CDR3 is 19 amino acids long. The V gene end was trimmed by 5 bases and the J gene end by 2 bases; junction bases not matched to a gene: 15. Looked up from germline, CDR1 is MNHEY and CDR2 is SMNVEV (reference sequence). In DNA, the CDR3 is TGTGCCAGCAGTAGAGGGACGGCAGGGACTAGCCGAAACACCGGGGAGCTGTTTTTT. The encoded protein is CASSRGTAGTSRNTGELFF.